This T cell receptor beta chain is from a study of shared clonotypes between healthy human individuals. Study-wide results and limits: Shared clonotypes: roughly 5% naive CD4, around 3.5% naive CD8, roughly 2.2% memory CD4, more than 0.3% memory CD8. Rarefaction analysis demonstrated incomplete sorted-subset sequencing notwithstanding large depth.

Remarks on this clone: The antigen is undetermined. The limits of the CDR3 on the DNA are not certain, so only TCRdb's listed CDR3 is given. The sample has other DNA sequences that encode this CDR3 too.

Donors comprised healthy HIV-negative adults lacking recent acute infections or vaccinations. Measured with immunoSEQ multiplex PCR; TCRdb has only the in-frame clones, and not every one. Here the sample spans approximately 2.5 million clones, roughly nine tenths being singletons. Germline-derived CDR1 and CDR2 are SEHNR and FQNEAQ (reference sequence). The CDR3 has 18 amino acids, counting both end residues. This chain links TRBV7-9 with TRBJ2-2; TRBD2, as called in the table, went unchecked against the DNA. Sequencing was performed on naive CD4+ T cells sorted from blood. Subset in this sample: CD45RA+ positively selected. The TCR was taken from a man between 18 and 35 years old in good health. CDR3: CASSLVFVLAGNTGELFF.